A single sample gave rise to the 12 T cell receptor beta chains below, sequenced in a study of blood T cell repertoires in COVID-19. The data were produced by immunoSEQ multiplex PCR, yet TCRdb's version contains in-frame clones alone and is incomplete. The table shows under 350,000 clones, with 75% to 85% occurring only once. The specimen sequenced was peripheral blood. These receptors all stem from a human donor in a cohort sampled during active COVID-19.

The chain recombines TRBV20-1 with TRBJ2-7; D is perhaps TRBD1 (6 bases). The germline gives CDR1 DFQATT, CDR2 SNEGSKA (reference sequence). Trimming pared 4 bases from V and 4 bases from J, leaving 8 bases between. The CDR3 runs to 11 residues. The CDR3 reads CSATQGYEQYF. CDR3 sequence (DNA): TGCAGTGCTACACAGGGATACGAGCAGTACTTC.

The V and J genes are TRBV5-1 and TRBJ1-4; 7 bases are a match to TRBD1. The CDR3 contains 15 residues. Trimming cost V 2 bases and J 8 bases; bases outside gene matches: 9. The germline V gene encodes CDR1 SGHRS and CDR2 YFSETQ. The CDR3 region is CASSFGAGGEEKLFF. The CDR3 DNA reads as TGCGCCAGCAGCTTTGGGGCAGGGGGTGAGGAAAAACTGTTTTTT.

This chain joins TRBV27 and TRBJ2-2; D is undetermined. The V end lost 5 bases, the J end lost 5 bases, and 9 bases lay between the germline ends. The CDR3 sequence is 13 residues long. CDR1 is MNHEY and CDR2 is SMNVEV in the germline V gene (reference sequence). The CDR3 nucleotides read TGTGCCAGCAGTCTTACTTGGACCGGGGAGCTGTTTTTT. It encodes CASSLTWTGELFF.

This chain joins TRBV12-5 and TRBJ2-1; 9 bases are a match to TRBD1. The V and J ends lost 2 bases and 5 bases, in that order; junction bases with no gene match: 16. The CDR3 runs 19 residues. Germline lookup yields CDR1 LGHNT and CDR2 FRNRAP. The DNA of the CDR3 is TGTGCTAGTGGTTTGAAAATAGCAGTCGTACAGGGGGCCCACAATGAGCAGTTCTTC. Translation gives CASGLKIAVVQGAHNEQFF.

V and J are TRBV12-3 or TRBV12-4 and TRBJ2-7; 9 nucleotides align to TRBD1. The CDR3 loop spans 13 amino acids. The V and J ends lost 6 bases and 5 bases, in that order; junction bases with no gene match: 5. The CDR3 region has the DNA TGTGCCAGCAGGCCGGGACAGGGCGACGAGCAGTACTTC. This translates into CASRPGQGDEQYF.

This chain links TRBV18 with TRBJ1-4; 8 bases fit TRBD1. V trimming: 5 bases; J trimming: 5 bases; junction bases outside the gene matches: 7. The CDR3 loop spans 15 amino acids. Germline lookup yields CDR1 KGHSH and CDR2 LQKENI. CDR3 DNA: TGTGCCAGCTCAAGCCGGGACAGGATAAATGAAAAACTGTTTTTT. Translated: CASSSRDRINEKLFF.

The CDR3 sequence is CASSEVRGTEAFF. CDR3 DNA sequence: TGTGCCAGCAGTGAAGTCAGGGGGACTGAAGCTTTCTTT. The chain links TRBV6-1 to TRBJ1-1; 7 nucleotides align to TRBD1. V shed 1 base, J shed 5 bases, and the junction held 1 base outside the gene matches. Germline values: CDR1 MNHNS, CDR2 SASEGT. The CDR3 is made up of 13 amino acids.

J is TRBJ2-7 and V is TRBV5-6; 8 bases line up with TRBD2. Per the germline V gene, CDR1 is SGHDT and CDR2 is YYEEEE. V was pared by 4 bases and J by 5 bases, with 11 bases of the junction left unmatched. The CDR3 has 15 residues. The CDR3 region is CASSLVLAGKNEQYF. The CDR3 bases are TGTGCCAGCAGCCTAGTGTTAGCGGGGAAGAACGAGCAGTACTTC.

This sequence joins TRBV14 and TRBJ1-2, with unresolved D. The V gene's germline CDR1 is SGHDN and CDR2 FVKESK. The CDR3 runs to 11 residues. Trimming pared 3 bases from V and 5 bases from J, leaving 4 bases between. The CDR3 protein is CASSQAYGYTF. CDR3 DNA: TGTGCCAGCAGCCAGGCTTATGGCTACACCTTC.

This chain links TRBV11-2 with TRBJ2-7; D perhaps matches TRBD1 (5 bases). This CDR3 is 13 amino acids long. The germline gives CDR1 SGHAT, CDR2 FQNNGV. V lost 5 bases to trimming and J lost 5 bases, with 13 bases between them. The CDR3 DNA reads TGTGCCAGCAGCGCACATCGACAGAACGAGCAGTACTTC. This translates into CASSAHRQNEQYF.

The J gene is TRBJ1-5, the V gene TRBV30; TRBD1 aligns across 7 bases. The length of the CDR3 is 14 residues. V dropped 5 bases and J dropped 6; count of bases not matched to a gene: 10. The germline V gene encodes CDR1 GTSNPN and CDR2 SVGIG (reference sequence). CDR3 nucleotide sequence: TGTGCCTGGGGAGAGGGGGCGCGGAGTCAGCCCCAGCATTTT. This encodes CAWGEGARSQPQHF.

The J gene is TRBJ1-3, the V gene TRBV12-5; weak D call: TRBD1 (5 bases). This CDR3 comprises 14 residues. Germline CDR1 and CDR2: LGHNT and FRNRAP. Trimming left V 7 bases short and J 0 bases short, with 10 bases between. The CDR3: CASDPGSSGNTIYF. CDR3 nucleotides: TGTGCTAGTGATCCAGGGTCCTCTGGAAACACCATATATTTT.